The next 11 T cell receptor beta chains were all read from a single sample in a study of cytomegalovirus exposure and HLA in healthy donors (TCRdb year 2017). The library was prepared using the immunoSEQ multiplex PCR assay. For the multiplex PCR, a mixture combining 60 forward primers for TCR Vbeta segments and 13 reverse primers for TCR Jbeta segments was used. TCRdb holds this immuneACCESS table with in-frame rearrangements only. Some clones are missing; in checked studies, unresolved V genes explain under half, and the rest has no known cause. Across this sample there are about 94,000 clones, with 79% seen only once. The biggest ten clones account for around 3.8% of the sample. The sequencing input was PBMCs. The receptor source for this set is a woman between 40 and 55 years old in good health and CMV-seronegative.

The chain employs TRBV19 and TRBJ1-1; D gene uncertain. CDR1 LNHDA and CDR2 SQIVND come from the germline V gene (reference sequence). V lost 6 bases and J 0 bases, leaving 11 bases between the germline ends. CDR3 length equals 14 residues. The CDR3 nucleotides are TGTGCCAGTAGGAGAGGAGTGATGAACACTGAAGCTTTCTTT. Protein sequence: CASRRGVMNTEAFF.

This clone has a count of ten or more. The V call is TRBV13, the J call TRBJ2-2, with D possibly matching TRBD1 (7 bases). Germline-derived CDR1 and CDR2 are PRHDT and FYEKMQ (reference sequence). This CDR3 contains 15 residues. Deletions cut 6 bases from V and 3 bases from J, with 14 bases between. The CDR3 nucleotides read TGTGCCAGCAGTCGCGGGGACAGAGACACCGGGGAGCTGTTTTTT. It is translated as CASSRGDRDTGELFF.

The V and J genes are TRBV5-4 and TRBJ2-5, with 8 bases aligning to TRBD2. The CDR3 consists of 16 residues. The V gene end was trimmed by 5 bases and the J gene end by 2 bases; junction bases not matched to a gene: 11. Looked up from germline, CDR1 is SGHNT and CDR2 is YYREEE (reference sequence). CDR3 in DNA: TGTGCCAGCAGTAGCCCCGGGAGGGGGGAACAAGAGACCCAGTACTTC. As protein: CASSSPGRGEQETQYF.

The chain combines TRBV29-1 with TRBJ2-7; 10 positions agree with TRBD1. The V gene's germline CDR1 is SQVTM and CDR2 ANQGSEA. J gave up 6 bases and V 0 bases, and 11 bases lay outside the gene matches. This CDR3 spans 16 amino acids. CDR3 coding DNA: TGCAGCGTTGAAGACCCCGGACAGGGGGTGGGCCGCGAGCAGTACTTC. Its protein is CSVEDPGQGVGREQYF.

The chain recombines TRBV6-6 with TRBJ1-2, with a tentative D call TRBD1 (6 bases). The CDR3 spans 15 residues. V was cut by 0 bases and J by 7 bases, with 15 bases left in between. Per the germline V gene, CDR1 is MNHNY and CDR2 is SVGAGI (reference sequence). Here the CDR3 DNA reads TGTGCCAGCAGTTACTCCGACAGGAGAAAGGTTGGCTACACCTTC. Its protein product is CASSYSDRRKVGYTF.

This chain links TRBV6-5 with TRBJ2-2; 12 nucleotides align to TRBD1. The CDR3 covers 15 residues. With 4 bases clipped from V and 7 bases from J, the junction kept 4 bases outside the gene matches. CDR1 is MNHEY, CDR2 SVGAGI, per germline. CDR3 sequence: CASSWDRGLGGELFF. CDR3 coding DNA: TGTGCCAGCAGTTGGGACAGGGGGCTAGGCGGGGAGCTGTTTTTT.

The chain has TRBV7-8 and TRBJ2-5; D is possibly TRBD1 (6 bases). This CDR3 is 14 amino acids long. Trimming pared 6 bases from V and 2 bases from J, leaving 13 bases between. Germline V CDR1 and CDR2: SGHVS, FQNEAQ. In DNA, the CDR3 is TGTGCCAGCAGATTGCAGGGGAAGCAAGAGACCCAGTACTTC. Protein: CASRLQGKQETQYF.

This sequence joins TRBV2 and TRBJ1-5; 10 bases are shared with TRBD1. V gave up 5 bases and J gave up 5 bases; unmatched junction bases: 3. Germline CDR1 SNHLY, CDR2 FYNNEI. The CDR3 has 14 residues. CDR3 protein: CASSRDRGHQPQHF. CDR3 in DNA: TGTGCCAGCAGTAGGGACAGGGGTCATCAGCCCCAGCATTTT.

The genes are TRBV9 and TRBJ2-3; 8 bases align to TRBD2. From germline, CDR1 is SGDLS and CDR2 YYNGEE. V lost 4 bases, J lost 3 bases, and 7 bases stayed unmatched. This CDR3 comprises 15 residues. CDR3 DNA: TGTGCCAGCAGCCCTCCCGGGACTAGTACAGATACGCAGTATTTT. It translates to CASSPPGTSTDTQYF.

This clone has only a few counts. This sequence joins TRBV6-1 and TRBJ1-5; 8 bases fit TRBD1. The germline V gene encodes CDR1 MNHNS and CDR2 SASEGT. This CDR3 region has 14 residues. After removal of 6 bases from V and 9 bases from J, the junction contained 10 bases not matched to a gene. The CDR3 reads CASSPKQGDRPQHF. The CDR3 DNA reads as TGTGCCAGCAGCCCGAAACAGGGGGATCGGCCCCAGCATTTT.

This clone has a count of ten or more. The V call is TRBV5-6, the J call TRBJ2-7, with TRBD2 as a possible D gene (6 bases). Germline V lookup: CDR1 SGHDT, CDR2 YYEEEE. The CDR3 has 12 residues. Trimming stripped 3 bases from V and 3 bases from J, with 7 bases between. CDR3 DNA: TGTGCCAGCAGCTCCGGGAGCTACGAGCAGTACTTC. The encoded protein is CASSSGSYEQYF.